The 3 T cell receptor beta chains given below trace back to one sample, sequenced in a study of blood T cell repertoires in COVID-19. The method was immunoSEQ multiplex PCR; TCRdb's version includes in-frame clones alone and lacks a portion of them. The data contain 350,000 to 400,000 clones, roughly 87% of them seen just once; the ten biggest clones take up approximately 3%. Sample: PBMCs or T cells enriched from blood (not recorded which). These receptors all stem from a woman aged 30 to 39 who had recovered from COVID-19.

The J gene is TRBJ1-5, the V gene TRBV18; D is unresolved. Trimming stripped 3 bases from V and 3 bases from J, with 15 bases between. CDR1 KGHSH and CDR2 LQKENI come from the germline V gene. The CDR3 has 16 amino acids. The CDR3 loop reads CASSPEAARVNQPQHF. The DNA for the CDR3 is TGTGCCAGCTCACCCGAGGCAGCCCGGGTCAATCAGCCCCAGCATTTT.

This chain uses TRBV5-1 with TRBJ2-5; 7 bases align to TRBD1. Germline CDR1 reads SGHRS; CDR2 reads YFSETQ. Germline trimming cut 2 bases from V and 1 base from J; bases unmatched to any gene: 2. The CDR3 spans 14 residues. CDR3 DNA sequence: TGCGCCAGCAGCTTAGGGGGCCCCCAAGAGACCCAGTACTTC. Protein: CASSLGGPQETQYF.

V gene TRBV28 combines with J gene TRBJ1-2; D gene unclear. Germline loops: CDR1 MDHEN, CDR2 SYDVKM. The CDR3 spans 13 residues. Trimming stripped 1 base from V and 3 bases from J, with 6 bases between. Here the CDR3 reads CASSLLRYYGYTF. For the CDR3, the DNA is TGTGCCAGCAGTTTATTGAGATACTATGGCTACACCTTC.